The clone carrying this TCR beta chain occurred many times. The germline CDR1 and CDR2 sequences are MNHEY and SMNVEV (reference sequence). The CDR3 spans 14 residues. V lost 2 bases, J lost 3 bases, and 8 bases lay in between. This sample is part of a study of T cells in Graves' hyperthyroidism and ophthalmopathy. RNA transcripts provided the source from which TCR beta CDR3 regions were amplified. The TCR CDR3 was amplified in a first-round RT-PCR using the HTBI primer set. TCRdb reprocessed the multiplex PCR reads via MiXCR and lists one record per CDR3 protein. The data show about 360,000 distinct CDR3 sequences, over 15% seen once. Uncontrolled infection, other autoimmune disease, pregnancy and lactation each barred patients from inclusion. PBMCs came from 8.5 to 10 ml fresh peripheral blood.

This TCR came from a woman aged 18-35 years with Graves' hyperthyroidism. Specimen: blood. The chain carries TRBV27 and TRBJ1-5, with D tentatively TRBD1 (5 bases). The CDR3 reads CASSLAGLNQPQHF. DNA for the CDR3: TGTGCCAGCAGTTTAGCAGGGCTCAATCAGCCCCAGCATTTT.